The clone carrying this T cell receptor (beta chain) was observed a handful of times. Its specificity is unknown. The junction had 7 bases not matched to a gene; V was cut back by 3 bases and J by 1 base. CDR1 GTSNPN and CDR2 SVGIG come from the germline V gene (reference sequence). The CDR3 extends over 15 amino acids. The data were obtained in a study of beta chain features in type 1 diabetes. Findings and caveats of the study: All four CD4+ subsets of Type 1 diabetes patients contained TCRB CDR3s that were moderately but significantly shorter. In comparison with healthy donors, patients had naive, central memory and Treg TCRB repertoires that appeared more similar.

Every isolated RNA sample was fully reverse transcribed, so sequencing captured expressed TCRB transcripts. The method was immunoSEQ multiplex PCR; TCRdb's version includes in-frame clones alone and lacks a portion of them. The sample contains hundreds of thousands of clones, 11% to 15% of which appear only once. The chain couples TRBV30 to TRBJ2-3; 7 nucleotides match TRBD1. Source material: naive CD4+ T cells from blood. This sequence was found in a man between 18 and 29 years old with type 1 diabetes. The CDR3 DNA reads TGTGCCTGGAGCCGAGGACAGGCAGGCACAGATACGCAGTATTTT. The encoded protein is CAWSRGQAGTDTQYF.